This paragraph reports one T cell receptor (beta chain). Its matching antigen is unknown. These data come from a study of response to subunit inactivated influenza vaccine. General study findings and limits: The authors offered the suggestion that each seasonal influenza vaccination recruits few new T cells.

Each CDR3 protein gets one entry after TCRdb re-called the RT-PCR reads with MiXCR. The sample includes roughly 780,000 distinct CDR3 sequences, about 18% of them seen just once. The sequencing here drew on PBMCs from blood, taken more than 4 days after vaccination. The clonotype originates from a man between 45 and 60 years old who received an inactivated influenza vaccine.

The chain's CDR3 is CASRNRVAELSHTEAFF. As DNA, the CDR3 is TGTGCCAGCCGAAACAGGGTGGCGGAGTTGAGTCACACTGAAGCTTTCTTT. J is TRBJ1-1 and V is TRBV28; a weak D match, TRBD1 (6 bases). The CDR3 is 17 residues long. V was shortened by 8 bases and J by 3 bases, with 25 bases between the two germline ends. The germline CDR1 and CDR2 sequences are MDHEN and SYDVKM.